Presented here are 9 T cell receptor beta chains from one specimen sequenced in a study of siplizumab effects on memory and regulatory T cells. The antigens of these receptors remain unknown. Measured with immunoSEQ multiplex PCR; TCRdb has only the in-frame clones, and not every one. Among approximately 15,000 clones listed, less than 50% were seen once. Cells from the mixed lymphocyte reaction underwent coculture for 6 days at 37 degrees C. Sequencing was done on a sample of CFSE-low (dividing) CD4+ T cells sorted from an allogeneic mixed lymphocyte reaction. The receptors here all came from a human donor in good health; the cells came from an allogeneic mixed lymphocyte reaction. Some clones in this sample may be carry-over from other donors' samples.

The CDR3 DNA reads TGTGCCAGCAGCGTAGTGGATAGTTCCGAGCAGTACTTC. Residues: CASSVVDSSEQYF. V usage is TRBV9 and J usage is TRBJ2-7; D is undetermined. V was cut by 0 bases and J by 6 bases, with 10 bases left in between. The germline V gene encodes CDR1 SGDLS and CDR2 YYNGEE. The CDR3 extends over 13 amino acids.

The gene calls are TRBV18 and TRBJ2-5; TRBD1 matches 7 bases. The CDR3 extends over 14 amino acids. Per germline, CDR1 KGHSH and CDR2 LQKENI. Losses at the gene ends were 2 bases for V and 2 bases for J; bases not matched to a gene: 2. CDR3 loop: CASSPKTGQETQYF. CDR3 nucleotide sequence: TGTGCCAGCTCACCAAAGACAGGGCAAGAGACCCAGTACTTC.

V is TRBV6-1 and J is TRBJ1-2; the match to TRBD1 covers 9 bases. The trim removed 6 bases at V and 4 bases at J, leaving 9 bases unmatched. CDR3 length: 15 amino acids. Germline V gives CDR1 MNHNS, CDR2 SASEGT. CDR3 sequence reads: CASSPYTGGTYGYTF. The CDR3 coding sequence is TGTGCCAGCAGCCCGTATACAGGGGGCACCTATGGCTACACCTTC.

As DNA, the CDR3 is TGTGCCAGCAGTGAAGTAGGCGCCCAATACGAGCAGTACTTC. This sequence encodes CASSEVGAQYEQYF. This rearrangement joins TRBV6-4 to TRBJ2-7; no definite D call. CDR3 length: 14 residues. With 3 bases removed from V and 4 bases from J, the gap between germline ends came to 13 bases. Germline assignment: CDR1 MRHNA and CDR2 SNTAGT.

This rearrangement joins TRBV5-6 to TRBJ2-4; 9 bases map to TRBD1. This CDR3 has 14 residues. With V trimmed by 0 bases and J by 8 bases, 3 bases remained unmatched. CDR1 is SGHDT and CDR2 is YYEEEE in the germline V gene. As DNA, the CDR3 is TGTGCCAGCAGCTTGGTATGGACAGGGGACATTCAGTACTTC. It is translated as CASSLVWTGDIQYF.

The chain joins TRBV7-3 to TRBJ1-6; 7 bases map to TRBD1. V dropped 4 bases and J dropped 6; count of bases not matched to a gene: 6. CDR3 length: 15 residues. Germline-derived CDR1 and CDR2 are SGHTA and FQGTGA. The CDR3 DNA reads TGTGCCAGCAGCTCTACAGGGGACCTTAATTCACCCCTCCACTTT. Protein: CASSSTGDLNSPLHF.

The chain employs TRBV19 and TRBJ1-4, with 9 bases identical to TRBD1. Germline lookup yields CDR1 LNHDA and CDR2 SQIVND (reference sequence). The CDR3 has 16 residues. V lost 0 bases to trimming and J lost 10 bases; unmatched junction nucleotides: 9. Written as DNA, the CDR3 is TGTGCCAGTAGTATAGATCGGGGGACAGGGTCGGGAAAACTGTTTTTT. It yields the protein CASSIDRGTGSGKLFF.

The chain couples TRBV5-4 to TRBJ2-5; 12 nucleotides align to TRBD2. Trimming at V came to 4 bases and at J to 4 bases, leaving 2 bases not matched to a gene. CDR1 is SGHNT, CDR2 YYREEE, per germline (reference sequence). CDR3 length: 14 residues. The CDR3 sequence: CASSMGLAGETQYF. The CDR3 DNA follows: TGTGCCAGCAGCATGGGACTAGCGGGAGAGACCCAGTACTTC.

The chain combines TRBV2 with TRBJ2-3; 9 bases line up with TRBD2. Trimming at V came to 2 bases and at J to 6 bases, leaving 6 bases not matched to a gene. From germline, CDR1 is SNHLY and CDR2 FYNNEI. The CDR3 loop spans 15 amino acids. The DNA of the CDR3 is TGTGCCAGCAGTGAAAGGGCGAGCGGGGGGGATACGCAGTATTTT. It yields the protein CASSERASGGDTQYF.